This T cell receptor beta chain was profiled in a study of T cell clones after liver transplantation (dated by TCRdb to about 2019). For context, the study as a whole: Samples were obtained from ITN030ST, a randomized trial in which withdrawal of immunosuppression was attempted within 2 years of liver transplantation. Donor-reactive T cell clones were identified using TCRbeta sequencing after a pre-transplant mixed lymphocyte reaction and were then followed in post-transplant blood. As an antigen-independent comparator for donor-reactive sequences, third party-reactive TCRbeta sequences were also identified from pre-transplant MLRs. Three of the eight recipients were HCV-positive; the others were transplanted for non-autoimmune, non-viral indications. Until randomization at 12-24 months post-transplant, subjects were given standard immunosuppression, with no induction therapy. Tolerance was defined as complete withdrawal of immunosuppression for at least one year without a rise in liver enzymes beyond twice the upper limit of normal. Blood samples were taken pre-transplant, pre-randomization before withdrawal, and post-randomization after full withdrawal or failed withdrawal. The study cohort included 8 liver transplant recipients, of whom 3 were classified as tolerant and 5 as non-tolerant.

The sample's time point, from its label and the paper: pre-transplant. Unstimulated PBMCs, after thawing, were stained for CD3, CD4 and CD8 and then FACS-sorted into CD3+CD4+ and CD3+CD8+ populations. Each of the 8 studied subjects was randomized to immunosuppression withdrawal. The Qiagen DNeasy Blood and Tissue Kit was used for isolation of genomic DNA. As concerns this clone: Its recognized antigen is unknown. Qualities for individual bases were not recorded, and no much larger clone is one base off.

Using immunoSEQ, frozen genomic DNA was subjected to high-throughput TCRbeta CDR3 sequencing, a process that included PCR amplification, mapping, bias correction and internal controls. The source study handled its data this way. Productive rearrangements were retained, and unique TCRbeta sequences were defined by the CDR3 nucleotide sequence together with the V and J gene. A sequence counted as donor-reactive only if the sequence showed at least 5-fold expansion in CFSE-low cells compared with unstimulated pre-transplant cells and had a frequency of at least 0.01%. To ensure at least 90% detection power, minimum frequency thresholds were set for each subject based on that subject's lowest-template unstimulated sample. Repertoire turnover was measured by Jensen-Shannon divergence between the top 1000 TCRbeta sequences post- and pre-transplant. Changes in detection of donor-reactive sequences were assessed with two-sided Fisher's exact tests. The source is immuneACCESS, and TCRdb retained only in-frame sequences with V and J called. Part of the clones is not carried over; for the studies checked, unresolved V genes explain less than half of this, and the remainder is unexplained. V and J calls plus clone size are reproduced from that table; the DNA served to infer D and trimming. Within this sample are nearly 55,000 clones, with approximately 84% of them counted one time only. About 8.5% of the sample is taken by the ten largest.

The investigation overall reported the following: Conclusions were preliminary, limited by small, heterogeneous patient numbers and non-standardized post-transplant time points. Because no allograft tissue specimens were available, donor-reactive T cells may have migrated into the graft instead of being deleted. When repertoire turnover was accounted for, significantly reduced detection of donor-reactive sequences was found in 7 of 8 subjects for CD4 and in 8 of 8 subjects for CD8. Circulating donor-reactive CD4 TCRbeta sequences fell significantly post-transplant in most of the 8 subjects, irrespective of tolerance or HCV status. Donor-reactive sequences decreased more than third party-reactive sequences, which suggests partial antigen-specific deletion that was not related to withdrawal success. Low numbers of available donor cells limited the measurable donor-reactive repertoire in two subjects.

From the germline V gene (reference sequence), CDR1 is SGHKS and CDR2 is YYEKEE. The CDR3 holds 14 amino acids from the cysteine to the phenylalanine. The read is trimmed to its CDR3 DNA, 42 bases read in frame from base 1. V loses 5 bases, J loses 0 bases, and the germline ends lie 8 bases apart. The sequenced sample was CD4+ T cells from blood, obtained before liver transplant. This chain is built from TRBV5-5 and TRBJ1-4; confidence is insufficient to name the D gene. The TCR was taken from a human donor who received a liver transplant. The CDR3 in this case is CASRPITTNEKLFF. The sequenced DNA is TGTGCCAGCAGGCCTATTACAACTAATGAAAAACTGTTTTTT.